A selection of T cell receptor beta chains follows, all from one sample in a study of T-cell reconstitution after alpha-beta-depleted transplantation in children. One entry per CDR3 protein results from TCRdb running MiXCR on the PCR reads. The profile shows 700,000 to 950,000 distinct CDR3 sequences, roughly 15% of them singletons. Sequencing used PBMCs, mostly from graft donor cells, obtained 360 days after TCRalphabeta/CD19-depleted stem cell transplant. The origin of the receptors is a male patient younger than 18 who had a stem cell transplant for acute lymphoblastic leukemia, so the T cells may come from the graft donor. The CDR3 runs from the conserved cysteine through the conserved F or W. Fields, in order: V gene, D gene, clone size, J gene, CDR3 length, CDR3 protein, CDR3 DNA. D genes are given only for firm matches. Not all rows give a size; the values are once, few, many and, for expanded clones, a class.

v_gene: TRBV5-5
d_gene: TRBD2
abundance: many
j_gene: TRBJ2-2
len: 17
CDR3aa: CASSLPGLAGATGELFF
CDR3nt: TGTGCCAGCAGCCTCCCGGGACTAGCGGGAGCTACCGGGGAGCTGTTTTTT

v_gene: TRBV13
d_gene: .
abundance: few
j_gene: TRBJ2-1
len: 15
CDR3aa: CASNLNEEYYNEQFF
CDR3nt: TGTGCCAGCAACCTTAACGAGGAGTACTACAATGAGCAGTTCTTC

v_gene: TRBV11-2
d_gene: .
abundance: .
j_gene: TRBJ2-7
len: 12
CDR3aa: CASRVLIGEQYF
CDR3nt: TGTGCCAGCAGGGTACTCATCGGCGAGCAGTACTTC

v_gene: TRBV11-2
d_gene: TRBD2
abundance: .
j_gene: TRBJ2-7
len: 14
CDR3aa: CASTQLAGPYEQYF
CDR3nt: TGTGCCAGCACCCAACTAGCGGGTCCCTACGAGCAGTACTTC

v_gene: TRBV3-1
d_gene: TRBD2
abundance: many
j_gene: TRBJ2-5
len: 16
CDR3aa: CASSQFGGSGRMAQYF
CDR3nt: TGTGCCAGCAGCCAATTCGGCGGGAGTGGGAGGATGGCCCAGTACTTC

v_gene: TRBV6-1
d_gene: TRBD2
abundance: .
j_gene: TRBJ2-1
len: 16
CDR3aa: CASTKPGLAGYNEQFF
CDR3nt: TGTGCCAGCACTAAACCGGGACTAGCGGGTTACAATGAGCAGTTCTTC

v_gene: TRBV9
d_gene: .
abundance: once
j_gene: TRBJ2-7
len: 16
CDR3aa: CASSERGPREASEQYF
CDR3nt: TGTGCCAGCAGTGAAAGGGGGCCACGGGAGGCTTCCGAGCAGTACTTC

v_gene: TRBV20-1
d_gene: TRBD2
abundance: .
j_gene: TRBJ2-7
len: 14
CDR3aa: CSASGRDYPYEQYF
CDR3nt: TGCAGTGCTAGCGGCAGGGACTACCCCTACGAGCAGTACTTC

v_gene: TRBV20-1
d_gene: .
abundance: few
j_gene: TRBJ1-5
len: 16
CDR3aa: CSARVVGLYSNQPQHF
CDR3nt: TGCAGTGCTAGAGTAGTCGGGCTCTATAGCAATCAGCCCCAGCATTTT

v_gene: TRBV2
d_gene: TRBD2
abundance: .
j_gene: TRBJ2-2
len: 17
CDR3aa: CASSLTSGREFFGELFF
CDR3nt: TGTGCCAGCAGTTTGACTAGCGGGAGGGAGTTCTTCGGGGAGCTGTTTTTT

v_gene: TRBV12-3/TRBV12-4
d_gene: .
abundance: few
j_gene: TRBJ2-3
len: 16
CDR3aa: CASSYSVAPSTDTQYF
CDR3nt: TGTGCCAGCAGTTACTCTGTTGCTCCTAGCACAGATACGCAGTATTTT

v_gene: TRBV7-9
d_gene: .
abundance: many
j_gene: TRBJ2-1
len: 16
CDR3aa: CASIASGQNSYNEQFF
CDR3nt: TGTGCCAGCATCGCCAGCGGGCAAAACTCCTACAATGAGCAGTTCTTC

v_gene: TRBV11-1
d_gene: TRBD2
abundance: many
j_gene: TRBJ2-4
len: 15
CDR3aa: CASSLGRLAENIQYF
CDR3nt: TGTGCCAGCAGCTTAGGGCGACTAGCGGAAAACATTCAGTACTTC

v_gene: TRBV28
d_gene: .
abundance: many
j_gene: TRBJ1-5
len: 15
CDR3aa: CASSLPGGVNQPQHF
CDR3nt: TGTGCCAGCAGTTTGCCGGGGGGAGTGAATCAGCCCCAGCATTTT

v_gene: TRBV20-1
d_gene: .
abundance: few
j_gene: TRBJ2-2
len: 14
CDR3aa: CSAKKGRHTGELFF
CDR3nt: TGCAGTGCTAAAAAGGGTCGGCACACCGGGGAGCTGTTTTTT

v_gene: TRBV5-1
d_gene: TRBD2
abundance: many
j_gene: TRBJ2-5
len: 15
CDR3aa: CASSFGGRQQETQYF
CDR3nt: TGCGCCAGCAGCTTTGGCGGGAGACAACAAGAGACCCAGTACTTC